This T cell receptor (beta chain) is drawn from a study of T-cell memory formation after mild COVID-19. This clonotype was seen many times. The antigen is undetermined. Study-level points and caveats: SARS-CoV-2 specificity was not confirmed for second-wave clones peaking on day 37. Most CD4+ clones that shrank were in CM and EM, while CD8+ ones turned up in EMRA. Clones that contracted from day 15 to 85 were balanced CD4/CD8, while later expanders leaned CD4+.

It was 5'RACE with constant-segment primers that produced the TCR alpha and TCR beta cDNA libraries, which carried sample barcodes and UMIs. From the 5' RACE reads, TCRdb called clonotypes with MiXCR, one entry per CDR3 protein. Altogether about 470,000 distinct CDR3 sequences are present, approximately 25% being singletons, with the ten largest covering around 12%. The germline V gene encodes CDR1 SQVTM and CDR2 ANQGSEA. This CDR3 spans 12 amino acids. Between the trimmed V and J ends, which lost 7 bases and 7 bases, there was a span of 13 bases. The clonotype comes from an adult woman who had mild COVID-19 (a few samples of this study predate the infection). Cell type and time point are not known. Source material: PBMCs or a T cell subset sorted from them (not recorded which). The chain carries TRBV29-1 and TRBJ1-4; D might be TRBD1 (5 bases). The CDR3, as DNA: TGCAGCGGAGGGGAGTTTGGTGAAAAACTGTTTTTT. Translation gives CSGGEFGEKLFF.